These 17 T cell receptor beta chains originate from one sample sequenced in a study of response to subunit inactivated influenza vaccine. TCRdb reprocessed the RT-PCR reads with MiXCR, giving one entry per CDR3 protein. The sample has about 540,000 distinct CDR3 sequences, roughly 15% seen once. Material: PBMCs from blood, obtained less than 13 days after vaccination. Receptors originate from a man aged 50 to 59 who received an inactivated influenza vaccine.

J is TRBJ2-7 and V is TRBV6-5; 8 bases are a match to TRBD2. Germline V gives CDR1 MNHEY, CDR2 SVGAGI. This CDR3 is 15 amino acids long. With 0 bases clipped from V and 4 bases from J, the junction kept 5 bases outside the gene matches. CDR3 nucleotide sequence: TGTGCCAGCAGTTACTCGCCGACTAGCGAATACGAGCAGTACTTC. The encoded protein is CASSYSPTSEYEQYF.

This clonotype was counted a few times. The chain employs TRBV12-3 or TRBV12-4 and TRBJ2-7; TRBD1 agrees at 9 bases. The trim removed 5 bases at V and 2 bases at J, leaving 7 bases unmatched. The CDR3 length is 15 residues. The CDR3 nucleotides are TGTGCCAGCAGTCCTCCGGGACAGGGAACCTACGAGCAGTACTTC. Translation gives CASSPPGQGTYEQYF.

V gene TRBV7-2 combines with J gene TRBJ2-7, with a tentative D call TRBD1 (5 bases). This CDR3 has 14 residues. Trimming pared 5 bases from V and 3 bases from J, leaving 14 bases between. Germline V gene sequence: CDR1 SGHTA, CDR2 FQGNSA. DNA for the CDR3: TGTGCCAGCAGCCCGGTGGGTAGGGGCTACGAGCAGTACTTC. Translated: CASSPVGRGYEQYF.

The chain recombines TRBV6-1 with TRBJ2-1; D ambiguous. Trimming stripped 3 bases from V and 5 bases from J, with 11 bases between. Germline CDR1 reads MNHNS; CDR2 reads SASEGT. CDR3 length: 14 residues. CDR3: CASSDPRYNNEQFF. CDR3 DNA: TGTGCCAGCAGTGATCCACGATATAACAATGAGCAGTTCTTC.

This chain joins TRBV5-1 and TRBJ1-1; the D gene is possibly TRBD1 (5 bases). The ends were cut back, 2 bases at V and 0 bases at J, with 11 bases in the middle. This CDR3 has 15 residues. CDR1 SGHRS and CDR2 YFSETQ come from the germline V gene. The CDR3 bases are TGCGCCAGCAGCTTTTCCGGGACGGTGAACACTGAAGCTTTCTTT. Protein sequence: CASSFSGTVNTEAFF.

This clonotype came up a few times. The gene calls are TRBV12-3 or TRBV12-4 and TRBJ1-1; 8 positions match TRBD1. The CDR3 contains 12 residues. V was clipped by 8 bases and J by 8 bases; unmatched bases: 7. The CDR3 reads CASAGGRGEAFF. CDR3 sequence (DNA): TGTGCCAGCGCAGGGGGCAGGGGAGAAGCTTTCTTT.

This clonotype was seen a handful of times. This chain links TRBV7-2 with TRBJ1-4; TRBD1 agrees at 7 bases. Trimming cost V 1 base and J 7 bases; bases outside gene matches: 9. CDR3 length equals 16 residues. From germline, CDR1 is SGHTA and CDR2 FQGNSA. This CDR3 reads CASSLVPTGRGEKLFF. The CDR3 nucleotides are TGTGCCAGCAGCTTAGTACCGACAGGGAGAGGTGAAAAACTGTTTTTT.

V is TRBV11-2 and J is TRBJ1-2; D ambiguous. The CDR3 covers 12 residues. Germline V CDR1 and CDR2: SGHAT, FQNNGV. Trimming took off 5 bases at V and 1 base at J, with 5 bases between the two ends. The CDR3 DNA follows: TGTGCCAGCAGCAACGTTAACTATGGCTACACCTTC. Amino acids: CASSNVNYGYTF.

This clonotype was detected a few times. J is TRBJ2-5 and V is TRBV10-2; TRBD2 agrees at 8 bases. The germline V gene has CDR1 WSHSY and CDR2 SAAADI. V shed 8 bases and J 1 base; nucleotides not matched to a gene: 3. The CDR3 is 13 residues long. The CDR3 protein is CASRLASQETQYF. CDR3 sequence (DNA): TGCGCCAGCCGACTAGCGTCCCAAGAGACCCAGTACTTC.

This clonotype was counted a few times. The chain is built from TRBV6-2 or TRBV6-3 and TRBJ2-3; no clear D gene. Germline CDR1 and CDR2: MNHEY and SVGEGT. Deletions cut 3 bases from V and 7 bases from J, with 8 bases between. This CDR3 is built from 12 residues. CDR3 coding DNA: TGTGCCAGCAGTTATTCTGGATATACGCAGTATTTT. It encodes CASSYSGYTQYF.

This clonotype was observed at least ten times. This rearrangement joins TRBV12-3 or TRBV12-4 to TRBJ2-1; 9 bases agree with TRBD2. The junction had 9 bases not matched to a gene; V was cut back by 6 bases and J by 6 bases. The CDR3 covers 15 residues. The CDR3 protein is CASRPRGREGNEQFF. The CDR3 region has the DNA TGTGCCAGCAGACCACGAGGGCGGGAGGGCAATGAGCAGTTCTTC.

The chain carries TRBV5-1 and TRBJ2-5, with D perhaps being TRBD1 or TRBD2 (5 bases each). The CDR3 is made up of 14 amino acids. CDR1 SGHRS and CDR2 YFSETQ come from the germline V gene. The V and J ends lost 0 bases and 4 bases respectively, with 10 bases between them. CDR3 amino acids: CASSLVDGGETQYF. The CDR3 DNA reads TGCGCCAGCAGCTTGGTTGATGGGGGAGAGACCCAGTACTTC.

This clonotype was observed a few times. The V gene is TRBV3-1, the J gene TRBJ2-5; D call uncertain. Germline values: CDR1 LGHDT, CDR2 YNNKEL (reference sequence). The CDR3 totals 14 residues. V gave up 1 base and J gave up 1 base, with 7 bases separating them. CDR3 bases: TGTGCCAGCAGCCAAGGCGCAGGCCAAGAGACCCAGTACTTC. Its translation: CASSQGAGQETQYF.

This clonotype came up many times. V usage is TRBV20-1 and J usage is TRBJ1-5; D is possibly TRBD1 (6 bases). The CDR3 has 14 amino acids. CDR1 is DFQATT and CDR2 is SNEGSKA in the germline V gene (reference sequence). The V end lost 1 base, the J end lost 7 bases, and 14 bases lay between the germline ends. The CDR3 here is CSARGGGAGQPQHF. In DNA, the CDR3 is TGCAGTGCTAGAGGAGGGGGGGCCGGCCAGCCCCAGCATTTT.

This chain uses TRBV7-8 with TRBJ2-7; 7 bases match TRBD2. CDR1 and CDR2 from the germline V gene are SGHVS and FQNEAQ. Trimming cost V 3 bases and J 6 bases; bases outside gene matches: 8. This CDR3 has 14 residues. The CDR3 nucleotides are TGTGCCAGCAGCTTTCTTAGGACTAGTTCCGAGCAGTACTTC. Its protein is CASSFLRTSSEQYF.

This clonotype was counted between two and nine times. The CDR3 nucleotides are TGTGCCAGCAGTTTAGGGGTGCAGGGCACAGATACGCAGTATTTT. It translates to CASSLGVQGTDTQYF. V is TRBV12-3 or TRBV12-4 and J is TRBJ2-3; D uncertain. The CDR3 runs to 15 residues. The V end lost 1 base, the J end lost 1 base, and 9 bases lay between the germline ends.

J is TRBJ1-2 and V is TRBV5-6, with D unclear. Germline V lookup: CDR1 SGHDT, CDR2 YYEEEE. The V and J ends lost 2 bases and 1 base respectively, with 9 bases between them. The CDR3 length is 14 residues. CDR3 sequence: CASSFFSINYGYTF. CDR3 nucleotides: TGTGCCAGCAGCTTCTTCAGCATTAACTATGGCTACACCTTC.